These 24 T cell receptor beta chains were all obtained from the same sample, sequenced in a study of blood T cells in healthy people across ages. Sample-barcoded 5' priming and a J-beta primer mix drove a second PCR of roughly 6 to 12 cycles. Each CDR3 protein is one row after TCRdb ran MiXCR on the 5' RACE reads. The sample lists some 850,000 distinct CDR3 sequences, under 30% occurring once. These records were also assigned to another study, of T cells of mothers and their children.

The sequencing input was blood. The receptors stem from a boy aged 5-17 years in good health.

There are a few counts of this clonotype. This chain connects TRBV19 to TRBJ1-6; TRBD1 might be the D (6 bases). CDR1 and CDR2 (germline): LNHDA, SQIVND (reference sequence). V lost 4 bases, J lost 8 bases, and 12 bases lay in between. The CDR3 has 14 residues. This chain's CDR3 is CASSNQGYDSPLHF. CDR3 DNA sequence: TGTGCCAGTAGTAATCAGGGGTACGATTCACCCCTCCACTTT. The full variable domain, its missing parts supplied by reference TRBV19 and TRBJ1-6, is DGGITQSPKYLFRKEGQNVTLSCEQNLNHDAMYWYRQDPGQGLRLIYYSQIVNDFQKGDIAEGYSVSREKKESFPLTVTSAQKNPTAFYLCASSNQGYDSPLHFGNGTRLTVT.

This chain uses TRBV28 with TRBJ2-1, with D perhaps TRBD1 or TRBD2 (6 bases each). This CDR3 is built from 15 residues. Germline CDR1 reads MDHEN; CDR2 reads SYDVKM. Trimming pared 5 bases from V and 7 bases from J, leaving 18 bases between. CDR3 nucleotide sequence: TGTGCCAGCAGTCCCTTACCGGGGGCTACTAATGAGCAGTTCTTC. The encoded protein is CASSPLPGATNEQFF.

This sequence joins TRBV30 and TRBJ2-5; D remains unclear. The J call may not be correct, given that the DNA end is closer to TRBJ2-1. Germline V gene sequence: CDR1 GTSNPN, CDR2 SVGIG (reference sequence). The CDR3 length is 11 residues. The CDR3 DNA follows: TGTGCCTGGAGGAACCAGAATGAGCAGTTCTTC. The encoded protein is CAWRNQNEQFF.

The J gene is TRBJ2-1, the V gene TRBV20-1; maybe TRBD2 (6 bases). The germline V gene has CDR1 DFQATT and CDR2 SNEGSKA (reference sequence). The length of the CDR3 is 14 residues. V lost 6 bases to trimming and J lost 3 bases, with 15 bases between them. The CDR3 nucleotides read TGCAGTGCGCGGCTAAACGGGGGCTACAATGAGCAGTTCTTC. Amino acid sequence: CSARLNGGYNEQFF.

This clonotype has only one observation. CDR3 nucleotides: TGTGCCAGCATGACTAGCGGGGGGGCAGATACGCAGTATTTT. Protein product: CASMTSGGADTQYF. This chain connects TRBV25-1 to TRBJ2-3, with 14 bases fitting TRBD2. V dropped 7 bases and J dropped 4; count of bases not matched to a gene: 1. Germline CDR1 MGHDK, CDR2 SYGVNS. The CDR3 totals 14 residues. Drawing the rest from reference TRBV25-1 and TRBJ2-3, the complete variable domain is EADIYQTPRYLVIGTGKKITLECSQTMGHDKMYWYQQDPGMELHLIHYSYGVNSTEKGDLSSESTVSRIRTEHFPLTLESARPSHTSQYLCASMTSGGADTQYFGPGTRLTVL.

The chain carries TRBV20-1 and TRBJ2-7, with D perhaps matching TRBD1 (5 bases). Germline CDR1 and CDR2: DFQATT and SNEGSKA (reference sequence). The CDR3 runs 10 residues. Trimming removed 6 bases from V and 12 bases from J, with 15 bases in between. CDR3 protein: CSALYGHAYF. The CDR3 coding sequence is TGCAGTGCCTTGTACGGACACGCGTACTTC.

This clonotype came up a few times. The chain is built from TRBV20-1 and TRBJ2-5; D is ambiguous. Judging by the DNA end, TRBJ2-7 fits better; the J call may be wrong. This CDR3 has 13 residues. The germline gives CDR1 DFQATT, CDR2 SNEGSKA (reference sequence). CDR3 nucleotide sequence: TGCAGTGCGCCTCCTATAGGCCCCTACGAGCAGTACTTC. Residues: CSAPPIGPYEQYF.

V and J are TRBV15 and TRBJ2-4; possibly TRBD1 or TRBD2 for D (5 bases each). This CDR3 comprises 16 residues. Germline V gene data show CDR1 as LNHNV and CDR2 as YYDKDF (reference sequence). The V gene lost 5 bases and the J gene lost 1 base, with 15 bases spanning the gap. CDR3 bases: TGTGCCACCAGCCCAAGACCCGGGGCGGCCAAAAACATTCAGTACTTC. The encoded protein is CATSPRPGAAKNIQYF.

The V and J genes are TRBV10-3 and TRBJ2-1; a weak D match, TRBD2 (6 bases). This CDR3 is 13 amino acids long. The V gene lost 9 bases and the J gene lost 5 bases, with 14 bases spanning the gap. CDR1 and CDR2 from the germline V gene are ENHRY and SYGVKD. The CDR3 DNA reads TGTGCCATTGGGCCCGGGGGAAACAATGAGCAGTTCTTC. It translates to CAIGPGGNNEQFF.

The CDR3 region is CASSQGSGTGATYEQYF. The CDR3, as DNA: TGTGCCAGCAGCCAGGGATCCGGGACAGGGGCCACCTACGAGCAGTACTTC. This rearrangement joins TRBV4-2 to TRBJ2-7; TRBD1 matches 10 bases. The junction had 10 bases not matched to a gene; V was cut back by 3 bases and J by 2 bases. CDR1 is LGHNA, CDR2 YNFKEQ, per germline. The CDR3 has 17 residues.

This chain joins TRBV30 and TRBJ2-7; a weak D match, TRBD1 (5 bases). The V end was cut by 5 bases, the J end by 4 bases, with 15 bases between. The CDR3 contains 13 residues. The germline CDR1 and CDR2 sequences are GTSNPN and SVGIG (reference sequence). In DNA, the CDR3 is TGTGCCTGGGCGACCCTAAGGGGTTACGAGCAGTACTTC. It specifies CAWATLRGYEQYF.

This clonotype was seen a few times. The chain combines TRBV20-1 with TRBJ2-5, with a possible D match to TRBD2 (5 bases). Trimming removed 3 bases at V and 1 base at J, with 12 bases between. This CDR3 is built from 14 residues. CDR1 DFQATT and CDR2 SNEGSKA come from the germline V gene (reference sequence). CDR3 nucleotide sequence: TGCAGTGCTAGGCAGGACTCGCTCCAAGAGACCCAGTACTTC. Amino acid sequence: CSARQDSLQETQYF.

The rearrangement links TRBV20-1 to TRBJ2-7; 11 nucleotides agree with TRBD2. Germline CDR1 and CDR2: DFQATT and SNEGSKA (reference sequence). The CDR3 length is 16 residues. With V trimmed by 1 base and J by 1 base, 6 bases remained unmatched. The CDR3 sequence: CSARGASGRSSYEQYF. The DNA of the CDR3 is TGCAGTGCTAGAGGGGCTAGCGGGAGGTCTTCCTACGAGCAGTACTTC.

The V gene is TRBV7-2, the J gene TRBJ2-3; 9 bases are shared with TRBD2. CDR3 length: 17 residues. Germline V CDR1 and CDR2: SGHTA, FQGNSA. V shed 5 bases, J shed 4 bases, and the junction held 13 bases outside the gene matches. The CDR3 protein is CASSLIPGLAGSDTQYF. The CDR3 coding sequence is TGTGCCAGCAGCCTTATACCGGGACTAGCTGGTTCAGATACGCAGTATTTT.

The rearrangement links TRBV29-1 to TRBJ2-5, with TRBD1 matching 7 bases. The junction had 5 bases not matched to a gene; V was cut back by 7 bases and J by 3 bases. The CDR3 runs 12 residues. Germline CDR1 and CDR2: SQVTM and ANQGSEA. The CDR3 region has the DNA TGCAGCGCCGGGACAGCCAAAGAGACCCAGTACTTC. This gives the protein CSAGTAKETQYF.

This clonotype has more than one count but fewer than ten. The genes are TRBV7-9 and TRBJ2-5; D is perhaps TRBD1 (7 bases). Between the trimmed V and J ends, which lost 4 bases and 2 bases, there was a span of 14 bases. Germline CDR1 and CDR2: SEHNR and FQNEAQ (reference sequence). The CDR3 runs 15 residues. The CDR3 here is CASSSRGTEQETQYF. The CDR3 nucleotides read TGTGCCAGCAGCTCCCGCGGGACAGAACAAGAGACCCAGTACTTC. Based on the CDR3 plus reference TRBV7-9 and TRBJ2-5, the full variable domain is DTGVSQNPRHKITKRGQNVTFRCDPISEHNRLYWYRQTLGQGPEFLTYFQNEAQLEKSRLLSDRFSAERPKGSFSTLEIQRTEQGDSAMYLCASSSRGTEQETQYFGPGTRLLVL.

The V gene is TRBV29-1, the J gene TRBJ2-1; 7 bases agree with TRBD1. Germline loops: CDR1 SQVTM, CDR2 ANQGSEA. V trimming: 5 bases; J trimming: 9 bases; junction bases outside the gene matches: 10. This CDR3 has 13 amino acids. The CDR3 coding sequence is TGCAGCGTTCGTCTACAGGGGACGGGTGAGCAGTTCTTC. It translates to CSVRLQGTGEQFF.

In this sample, this clonotype turned up a few times. A read error may produce the germline difference seen at one junction end. The chain uses TRBV5-1 and TRBJ1-1, with D possibly TRBD1 on 5 matching bases. Germline values: CDR1 SGHRS, CDR2 YFSETQ. This CDR3 spans 13 amino acids. The CDR3 here is CAGRETGNTEAFF. Written as DNA, the CDR3 is TGCGCCGGCAGGGAGACGGGGAACACTGAAGCTTTCTTT.

V is TRBV20-1 and J is TRBJ2-1; D gene ambiguous. The germline gives CDR1 DFQATT, CDR2 SNEGSKA (reference sequence). CDR3 length equals 14 residues. Trimming removed 6 bases at V and 3 bases at J, with 15 bases between. The CDR3 spells CSAMQESVYNEQFF. Written as DNA, the CDR3 is TGCAGTGCCATGCAGGAGTCTGTCTACAATGAGCAGTTCTTC.

Comment on this clonotype: One end of the junction fails to match germline, which may point to a read error. This chain uses TRBV5-1 with TRBJ2-3; D not resolved. Germline CDR1 and CDR2: SGHRS and YFSETQ. This CDR3 is 11 amino acids long. CDR3: CASSFTDMQYF. CDR3 sequence (DNA): TGCGCCAGCAGCTTCACAGATATGCAGTATTTT.

In its sample, this clonotype was seen a few times. The CDR3 spells CASSQVGDPTYEQYF. In DNA form, the CDR3 reads TGCGCCAGCAGCCAAGTGGGGGACCCTACCTACGAGCAGTACTTC. The chain links TRBV4-1 to TRBJ2-7; tentatively, D is TRBD1 or TRBD2 (5 bases each). Trimming cost V 1 base and J 2 bases, with 12 bases left between them. In germline, CDR1 is MGHRA, CDR2 YSYEKL. The CDR3 spans 15 residues.

With respect to this clonotype: The junction departs from germline at one end; a sequencing error may be responsible. The V gene is TRBV3-1, the J gene TRBJ2-7; TRBD1 matches 7 bases. The germline gives CDR1 LGHDT, CDR2 YNNKEL (reference sequence). CDR3 length equals 15 residues. The CDR3 here is CASSQDLGQAYEHYF. CDR3 DNA: TGTGCCAGCAGCCAAGATCTTGGACAGGCCTACGAGCACTACTTC.

The chain is built from TRBV7-8 and TRBJ1-2; D is unresolved. Trimming left V 1 base short and J 7 bases short, with 7 bases between. The CDR3 length is 12 residues. Germline loops: CDR1 SGHVS, CDR2 FQNEAQ. The CDR3 loop reads CASSLGTTGYTF. CDR3 DNA: TGTGCCAGCAGCTTAGGAACGACTGGCTACACCTTC. Full variable domain (rest looked up from reference TRBV7-8 and TRBJ1-2): GAGVSQSPRYKVAKRGQDVALRCDPISGHVSLFWYQQALGQGPEFLTYFQNEAQLDKSGLPSDRFFAERPEGSVSTLKIQRTQQEDSAVYLCASSLGTTGYTFGSGTRLTVV.

The chain joins TRBV5-1 to TRBJ2-2, with D possibly being TRBD1 or TRBD2 (5 bases each). The germline V gene encodes CDR1 SGHRS and CDR2 YFSETQ. Trimming took off 4 bases at V and 9 bases at J, with 19 bases between the two ends. There are 15 residues in the CDR3. CDR3 protein: CASSPLTGQHRELFF. CDR3 bases: TGCGCCAGCAGCCCGTTAACGGGGCAGCACCGGGAGCTGTTTTTT.